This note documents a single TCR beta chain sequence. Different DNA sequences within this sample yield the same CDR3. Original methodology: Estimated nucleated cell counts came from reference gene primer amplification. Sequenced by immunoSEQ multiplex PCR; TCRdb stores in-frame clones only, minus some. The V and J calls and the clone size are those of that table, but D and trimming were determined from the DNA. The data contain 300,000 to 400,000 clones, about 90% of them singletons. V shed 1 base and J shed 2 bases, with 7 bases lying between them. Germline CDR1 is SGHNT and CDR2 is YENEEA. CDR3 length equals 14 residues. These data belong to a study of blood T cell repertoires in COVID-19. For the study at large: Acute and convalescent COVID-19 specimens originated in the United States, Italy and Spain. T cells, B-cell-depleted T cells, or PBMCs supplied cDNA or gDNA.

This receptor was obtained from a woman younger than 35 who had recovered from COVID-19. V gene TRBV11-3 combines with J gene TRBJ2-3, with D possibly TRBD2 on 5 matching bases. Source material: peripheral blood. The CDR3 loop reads CASSLGRVTDTQYF. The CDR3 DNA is TGTGCCAGCAGCTTAGGGCGGGTCACAGATACGCAGTATTTT. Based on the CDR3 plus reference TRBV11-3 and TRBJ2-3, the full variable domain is EAGVVQSPRYKIIEKKQPVAFWCNPISGHNTLYWYLQNLGQGPELLIRYENEEAVDDSQLPKDRFSAERLKGVDSTLKIQPAELGDSAVYLCASSLGRVTDTQYFGPGTRLTVL.